A selection of T cell receptor beta chains follows, all from one sample in a study of human T cells and chemical hapten exposure. TCRdb re-called the RACE reads with MiXCR, one entry per CDR3 protein. The sample has more than 85,000 distinct CDR3 sequences; roughly 8.5% are singletons. The sequenced sample was whole blood, obtained in connection with sensitization to the hapten diphenylcyclopropenone (DPC). These receptors all stem from a man between 40 and 49 years old with alopecia areata. Some clones in this sample may be carry-over from other donors' samples. CDR3s include the opening cysteine and the closing phenylalanine or tryptophan. D genes are given only for firm matches. Only part of the rows carry a size: once, few, many, or a class if the clone is expanded.

j_call clone_size d_call v_call cdr3_nt cdr3_aa
TRBJ2-5 many TRBD2 TRBV7-2 TGTGCCAGCAGCCTAGGAAGCGGGAGTGGGGAGACCCAGTACTTC CASSLGSGSGETQYF
TRBJ2-3 many . TRBV29-1 TGCAGCACCCTGATAGGGACCCCAGATACGCAGTATTTT CSTLIGTPDTQYF
TRBJ1-1 few . TRBV6-2/TRBV6-3 TGTGCCAGCAGCCCTGGACAGACCACTGAAGCTTTCTTT CASSPGQTTEAFF
TRBJ1-4 . . TRBV3-1 TGTGCCAGCAGCCTCCGGACAGACAATGAAAAACTGTTTTTT CASSLRTDNEKLFF
TRBJ2-5 many TRBD2 TRBV12-3/TRBV12-4 TGTGCCAGCAGTTCTACTAGCGGGTACAGAGAGACCCAGTACTTC CASSSTSGYRETQYF
TRBJ2-3 many . TRBV7-2 TGTGCCAGCAGCTTAGAATACAGAGCCACAGATACGCAGTATTTT CASSLEYRATDTQYF
TRBJ2-2 few TRBD1 TRBV7-8 TGTGCCAGCAGCTCCCCGGGACAGGGTATCACCGGGGAGCTGTTTTTT CASSSPGQGITGELFF
TRBJ2-5 . . TRBV6-5 TGTGCCAGCAGTTACTCGAAGTTGCAGGGCCGAACCCAGTACTTC CASSYSKLQGRTQYF
TRBJ2-2 . TRBD1 TRBV6-6 TGTGCCAGCAGTTCGACAGGGGCTTCGAACACCGGGGAGCTGTTTTTT CASSSTGASNTGELFF
TRBJ2-1 many TRBD1 TRBV25-1 TGTGCCAGCAGTGAATGCCAGGGGGACCGTGGGAGTAATGAGCAGTTCTTC CASSECQGDRGSNEQFF
TRBJ2-7 few TRBD2 TRBV5-1 TGCGCCAGCAGCTTCGGTCTACTAGCGGGATCAAGGGGGGACGAGCAGTACTTC CASSFGLLAGSRGDEQYF
TRBJ2-3 . TRBD2 TRBV7-3 TGTGCCAGCAGCTTAGGCGGGAGCTCCCCAGATACGCAGTATTTT CASSLGGSSPDTQYF
TRBJ2-1 few . TRBV6-2/TRBV6-3 TGTGCCAGCAGTGGCCGGACCCCCCTCCTAGTTTACAATGAGCAGTTCTTC CASSGRTPLLVYNEQFF
TRBJ2-7 few . TRBV20-1 TGCAGTGCTAGAGATCAGCCCGAGCAGTACTTC CSARDQPEQYF
TRBJ2-7 . TRBD2 TRBV6-2/TRBV6-3 TGTGCCAGCAGCTCCCTCTCCGGGACTAGCGGGAGGAGGTACTTC CASSSLSGTSGRRYF
TRBJ2-3 many TRBD2 TRBV7-2 TGTGCCAGCAGCTTAGCTATAGCGGGAGGACTCGGCGGTACGCAGTATTTT CASSLAIAGGLGGTQYF
TRBJ2-7 . . TRBV7-9 TGTGCCAGCAGCCGCGTAGCAGGGCAGAACGAGCAGTACTTC CASSRVAGQNEQYF
TRBJ2-2 many . TRBV7-8 TGTGCCAGCAGCCTTGGCACCGGGGAGCTGTTTTTT CASSLGTGELFF
TRBJ2-7 few TRBD1 TRBV29-1 TGCAGCGTTACCGGGACAGGAAGCTCCTACGAGCAGTACTTC CSVTGTGSSYEQYF
TRBJ2-3 many . TRBV7-2 TGTGCCAGCAGCTTAGGCCTAGGGGGCGGGAGTAGCACAGATACGCAGTATTTT CASSLGLGGGSSTDTQYF
TRBJ1-3 few . TRBV13 TGTGCCAGCAGCCTTCGGGGAAACACCATATATTTT CASSLRGNTIYF
TRBJ1-2 few TRBD1 TRBV6-5 TGTGCCAGCAGTTACGCAGGGGGCAATGGCTACACCTTC CASSYAGGNGYTF
TRBJ2-2 few . TRBV4-2 TGTGCCAGCAGCCAGGACTTCACCGGGGAGCTGTTTTTT CASSQDFTGELFF
TRBJ2-5 few TRBD1 TRBV7-3 TGTGCCAGCAGCGCGGACAGGGTGGGCACACAAGAGACCCAGTACTTC CASSADRVGTQETQYF
TRBJ2-3 . . TRBV5-6 TGTGCCAGCACTCGACCCACAGATACGCAGTATTTT CASTRPTDTQYF
TRBJ1-5 few TRBD1 TRBV3-1 TGTGCCAGCAGCTACGGGACAGGACCTAGCAATCAGCCCCAGCATTTT CASSYGTGPSNQPQHF
TRBJ1-4 many . TRBV28 TGTGCCAGCAGAGGAGTGGCAACTAATGAAAAACTGTTTTTT CASRGVATNEKLFF
TRBJ2-1 . . TRBV7-3 TGTGCCAGCAGCTTACCGGGCGGTGAGCAGTTCTTC CASSLPGGEQFF
TRBJ1-1 many . TRBV3-1 TGTGCCAGCAGCCCCCGGGGAGGGGTGAACACTGAAGCTTTCTTT CASSPRGGVNTEAFF
TRBJ1-6 few TRBD1 TRBV5-1 TGCGCCAGCAGCTTAACCGGGACAGGGGATAATTCACCCCTCCACTTT CASSLTGTGDNSPLHF
TRBJ1-1 . . TRBV7-3 TGTGCCAGCAGCTTAACAAGGGCGGGGCAAGCTTTCTTT CASSLTRAGQAFF
TRBJ2-2 few TRBD2 TRBV11-3 TGTGCCAGCAGCGCACTAGCGGACGGGGAGCTGTTTTTT CASSALADGELFF
TRBJ2-7 . . TRBV28 TGTGCCAGCAGTCTACAGGGATTTCAGAAGTACTTC CASSLQGFQKYF
TRBJ2-1 many TRBD2 TRBV28 TGTGCCAGCAGTTCCCCCCGGACTAGCCCCCATGAGCAGTTCTTC CASSSPRTSPHEQFF
TRBJ1-1 many . TRBV6-6 TGTGCCAGCAGTTTAAGCCCCACTGAAGCTTTCTTT CASSLSPTEAFF
TRBJ2-1 few . TRBV4-2 TGTGCCAGCAGCCAGGGGACTGAGCTTGGGGTCTTC CASSQGTELGVF
TRBJ2-1 . TRBD2 TRBV7-7 TGTGCTAGCAGCCCAGGACTAGCGGTGGGGAATGAGCAGTTCTTC CASSPGLAVGNEQFF
TRBJ1-4 few TRBD1 TRBV29-1 TGCAGCGGATGGACAGGAAATGAAAAACTGTTTTTT CSGWTGNEKLFF
TRBJ2-5 many TRBD2 TRBV28 TGTGCCAGCAGTCCCCTCGTCCTAGCGGGGCACCAAGAGACCCAGTACTTC CASSPLVLAGHQETQYF
TRBJ2-4 . . TRBV28 TGTGCCAGCAGTACCCGGGCGGCTCTAGCCAAAAACATTCAGTACTTC CASSTRAALAKNIQYF
TRBJ2-5 few . TRBV24-1 TGTGCCACCAGTAGTGGGTGGGAGACCCAGTACTTC CATSSGWETQYF
TRBJ2-5 many . TRBV20-1 TGCAGTGCTAGAGGGTGGGAGACCCAGTACTTC CSARGWETQYF
TRBJ2-3 few . TRBV5-1 TGCGCCAGCACCGCGGTCGGAGGCACAGATACGCAGTATTTT CASTAVGGTDTQYF
TRBJ2-5 . . TRBV5-1 TGCGCCAGCAGCTTGGAACCGCACCAAGAGACCCAGTACTTC CASSLEPHQETQYF
TRBJ1-6 few . TRBV7-8 TGTGCCAGCAGCTTAGCCCCGTGGGGGGATGGTTCACCCCTCCACTTT CASSLAPWGDGSPLHF
TRBJ2-1 many TRBD2 TRBV20-1 TGCAGTGCTCATAGCGGGAGGGCCAATGAGCAGTTCTTC CSAHSGRANEQFF
TRBJ2-3 many . TRBV29-1 TGCAGCGTTGTGGTAGATGGGGATACGCAGTATTTT CSVVVDGDTQYF
TRBJ2-1 . . TRBV3-1 TGTGCCAGCAGCCAAGAAATGAACCAACATTACAATGAGCAGTTCTTC CASSQEMNQHYNEQFF
TRBJ2-7 few TRBD1 TRBV6-2/TRBV6-3 TGTGCCAGCAGTTTGTGGACAGGGAGCACTAGCGAGCAGTACTTC CASSLWTGSTSEQYF
TRBJ2-2 few . TRBV7-2 TGTGCCAGCAGCTTCAACCAGAGCCCGACCGGGGAGCTGTTTTTT CASSFNQSPTGELFF
TRBJ2-6 many . TRBV19 TGTGCCAGTAGTAAACCGGGACAAGTGGGCTCTGGGGCCAACGTCCTGACTTTC CASSKPGQVGSGANVLTF
TRBJ2-1 . TRBD2 TRBV6-5 TGTGCCAGCAGTCCACGGACTAGCGGGAGTAGGTATGAGCAGTTCTTC CASSPRTSGSRYEQFF
TRBJ2-6 few TRBD1 TRBV7-2 TGTGCCAGCAGCTCCCGGGACAGGGTCGCTGGGGCCAACGTCCTGACTTTC CASSSRDRVAGANVLTF
TRBJ1-5 many . TRBV20-1 TGCAGTGCTAGGGATACAACAGGGTGGCATCAGCCCCAGCATTTT CSARDTTGWHQPQHF